The source of this T cell receptor (beta chain) is a study of blood T cell repertoires in COVID-19. Germline values: CDR1 KGHSH, CDR2 LQKENI. The CDR3 is 14 residues long. Trimming removed 2 bases from V and 0 bases from J; junction bases left unmatched: 1. Here immunoSEQ multiplex PCR was the method, and the copy in TCRdb shows in-frame clones only, minus some. The sample has approximately 180,000 clones; 70% to 85% are singletons. This clonotype was sampled from a woman between 55 and 75 years old with acute COVID-19. This sequence joins TRBV18 and TRBJ2-7; 7 nucleotides match TRBD2. Sample: PBMCs or T cells enriched from blood (not recorded which). This chain's CDR3 is CASSPGTTSYEQYV. In nucleotides, the CDR3 is TGTGCCAGCTCACCAGGGACTACCTCCTACGAGCAGTACGTC.